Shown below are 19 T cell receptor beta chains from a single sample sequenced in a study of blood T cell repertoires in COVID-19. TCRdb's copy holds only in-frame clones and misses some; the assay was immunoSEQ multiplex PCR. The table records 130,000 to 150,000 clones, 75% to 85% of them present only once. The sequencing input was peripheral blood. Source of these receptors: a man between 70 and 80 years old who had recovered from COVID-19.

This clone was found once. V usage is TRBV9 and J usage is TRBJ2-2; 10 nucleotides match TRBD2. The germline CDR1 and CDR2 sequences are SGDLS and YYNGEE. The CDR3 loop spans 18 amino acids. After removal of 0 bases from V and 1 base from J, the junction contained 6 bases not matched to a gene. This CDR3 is CASSVVSGRAGNTGELFF. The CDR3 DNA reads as TGTGCCAGCAGCGTAGTCAGCGGGAGGGCCGGGAACACCGGGGAGCTGTTTTTT.

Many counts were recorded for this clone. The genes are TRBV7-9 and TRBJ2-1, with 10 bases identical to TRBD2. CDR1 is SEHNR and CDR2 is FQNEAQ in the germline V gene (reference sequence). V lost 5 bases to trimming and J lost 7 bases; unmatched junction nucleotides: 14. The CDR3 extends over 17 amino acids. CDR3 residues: CASSGPKREGLRNEQFF. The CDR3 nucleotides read TGTGCCAGCAGCGGACCTAAGCGGGAGGGCCTGAGGAATGAGCAGTTCTTC.

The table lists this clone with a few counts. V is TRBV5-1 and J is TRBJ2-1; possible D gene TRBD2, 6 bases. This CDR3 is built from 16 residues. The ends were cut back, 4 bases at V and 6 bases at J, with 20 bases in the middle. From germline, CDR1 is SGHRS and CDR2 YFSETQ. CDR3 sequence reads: CASSPPVLAGGNEQFF. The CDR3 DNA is TGCGCCAGCAGCCCTCCAGTACTAGCCGGTGGCAATGAGCAGTTCTTC. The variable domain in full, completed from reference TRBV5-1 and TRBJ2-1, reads KAGVTQTPRYLIKTRGQQVTLSCSPISGHRSVSWYQQTPGQGLQFLFEYFSETQRNKGNFPGRFSGRQFSNSRSEMNVSTLELGDSALYLCASSPPVLAGGNEQFFGPGTRLTVL.

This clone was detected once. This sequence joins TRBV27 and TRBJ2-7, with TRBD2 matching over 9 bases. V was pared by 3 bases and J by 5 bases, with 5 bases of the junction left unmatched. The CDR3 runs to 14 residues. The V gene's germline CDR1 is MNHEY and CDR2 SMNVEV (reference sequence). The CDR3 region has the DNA TGTGCCAGCAGTTTCCTAGCGGGATCCGACGAGCAGTACTTC. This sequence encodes CASSFLAGSDEQYF.

The DNA for the CDR3 is TGTGCCAGCAGCTTGGGATTTGGACAGATGAACACTGAAGCTTTCTTT. Translating it yields CASSLGFGQMNTEAFF. The J gene is TRBJ1-1, the V gene TRBV7-9; D may be TRBD1 (6 bases). V lost 3 bases and J lost 0, with 14 bases in between. The CDR3 spans 16 residues. CDR1 and CDR2 (germline): SEHNR, FQNEAQ (reference sequence).

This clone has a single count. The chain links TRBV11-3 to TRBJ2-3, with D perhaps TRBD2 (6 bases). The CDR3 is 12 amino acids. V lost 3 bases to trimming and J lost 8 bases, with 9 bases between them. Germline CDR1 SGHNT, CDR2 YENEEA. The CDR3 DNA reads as TGTGCCAGCAGCTTGCAGGGAGGTACGCAGTATTTT. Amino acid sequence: CASSLQGGTQYF.

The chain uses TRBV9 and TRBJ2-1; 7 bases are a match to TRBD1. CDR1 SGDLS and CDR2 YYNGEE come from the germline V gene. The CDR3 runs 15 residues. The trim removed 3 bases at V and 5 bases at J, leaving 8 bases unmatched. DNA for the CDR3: TGTGCCAGCAGCGCTGTGACAGGGCTACACAATGAGCAGTTCTTC. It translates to CASSAVTGLHNEQFF.

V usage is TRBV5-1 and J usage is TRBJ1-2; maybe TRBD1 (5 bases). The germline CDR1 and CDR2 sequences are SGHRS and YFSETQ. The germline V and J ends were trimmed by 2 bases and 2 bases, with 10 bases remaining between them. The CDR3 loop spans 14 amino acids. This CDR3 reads CASSLDSANYGYTF. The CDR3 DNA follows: TGCGCCAGCAGCTTAGACAGCGCCAACTATGGCTACACCTTC.

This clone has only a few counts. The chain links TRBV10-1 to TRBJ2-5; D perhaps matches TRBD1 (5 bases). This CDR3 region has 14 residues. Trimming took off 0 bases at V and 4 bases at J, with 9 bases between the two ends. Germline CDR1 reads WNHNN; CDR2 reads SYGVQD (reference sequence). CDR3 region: CASSESRRGETQYF. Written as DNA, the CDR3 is TGCGCCAGCAGTGAGTCGCGAAGGGGAGAGACCCAGTACTTC.

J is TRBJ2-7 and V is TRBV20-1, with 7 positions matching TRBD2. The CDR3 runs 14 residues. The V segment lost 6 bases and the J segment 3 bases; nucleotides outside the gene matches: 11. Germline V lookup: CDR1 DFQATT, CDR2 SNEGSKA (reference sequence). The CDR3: CSASGLGSNYEQYF. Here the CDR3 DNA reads TGCAGTGCAAGTGGACTAGGAAGCAACTACGAGCAGTACTTC.

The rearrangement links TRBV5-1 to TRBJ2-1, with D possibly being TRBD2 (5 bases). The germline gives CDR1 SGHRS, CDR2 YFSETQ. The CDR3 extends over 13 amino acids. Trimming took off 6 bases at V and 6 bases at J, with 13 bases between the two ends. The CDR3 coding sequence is TGCGCCAGCATCCCCCCCCGGGGCAATGAGCAGTTCTTC. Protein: CASIPPRGNEQFF.

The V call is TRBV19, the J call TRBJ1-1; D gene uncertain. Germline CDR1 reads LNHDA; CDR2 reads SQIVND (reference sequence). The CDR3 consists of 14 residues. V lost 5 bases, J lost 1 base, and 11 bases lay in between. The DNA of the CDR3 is TGTGCCAGTAGTTCCCGAGGCGGGAACACTGAAGCTTTCTTT. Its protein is CASSSRGGNTEAFF.

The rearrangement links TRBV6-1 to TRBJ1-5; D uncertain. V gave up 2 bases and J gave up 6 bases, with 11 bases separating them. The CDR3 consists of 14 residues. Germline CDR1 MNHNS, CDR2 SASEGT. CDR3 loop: CASSEPRQVQPQHF. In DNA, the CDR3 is TGTGCCAGCAGTGAACCCCGTCAGGTTCAGCCCCAGCATTTT.

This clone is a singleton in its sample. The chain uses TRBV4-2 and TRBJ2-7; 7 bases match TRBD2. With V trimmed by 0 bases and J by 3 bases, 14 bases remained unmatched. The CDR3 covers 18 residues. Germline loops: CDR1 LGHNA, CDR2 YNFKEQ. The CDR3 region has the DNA TGTGCCAGCAGCCAAGACTCAATCGGGACTACGGGAAACTACGAGCAGTACTTC. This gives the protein CASSQDSIGTTGNYEQYF.

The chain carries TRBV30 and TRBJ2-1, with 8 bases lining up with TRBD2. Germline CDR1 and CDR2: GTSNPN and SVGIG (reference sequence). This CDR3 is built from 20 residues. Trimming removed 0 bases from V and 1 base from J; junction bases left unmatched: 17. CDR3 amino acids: CAWSVLGISGIARSYNEQFF. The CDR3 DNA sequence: TGTGCCTGGAGTGTATTAGGAATTAGCGGGATCGCGCGGTCCTACAATGAGCAGTTCTTC.

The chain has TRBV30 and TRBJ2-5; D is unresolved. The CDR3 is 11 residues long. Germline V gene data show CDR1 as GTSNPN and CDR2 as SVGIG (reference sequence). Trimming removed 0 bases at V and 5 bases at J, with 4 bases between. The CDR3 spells CAWSVLETQYF. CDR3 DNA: TGTGCCTGGAGTGTACTTGAGACCCAGTACTTC.

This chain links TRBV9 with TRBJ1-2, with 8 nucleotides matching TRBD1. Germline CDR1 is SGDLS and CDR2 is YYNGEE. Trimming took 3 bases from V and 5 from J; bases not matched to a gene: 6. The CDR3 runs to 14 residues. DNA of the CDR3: TGTGCCAGCAGCGGAGACAGGGGAGGGTATGGCTACACCTTC. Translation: CASSGDRGGYGYTF.

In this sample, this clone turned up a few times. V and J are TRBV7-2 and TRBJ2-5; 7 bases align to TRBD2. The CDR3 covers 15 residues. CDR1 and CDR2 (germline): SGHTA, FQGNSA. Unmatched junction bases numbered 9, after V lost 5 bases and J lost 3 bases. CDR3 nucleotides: TGTGCCAGCAGCCCAGGGACCCGGGGGGAAGAGACCCAGTACTTC. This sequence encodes CASSPGTRGEETQYF.

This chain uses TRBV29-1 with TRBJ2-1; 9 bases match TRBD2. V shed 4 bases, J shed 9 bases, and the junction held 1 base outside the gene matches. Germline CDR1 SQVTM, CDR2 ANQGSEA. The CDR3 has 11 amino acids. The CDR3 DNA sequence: TGCAGCGTTGGGACTAGCGTTGAGCAGTTCTTC. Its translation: CSVGTSVEQFF.